The 15 T cell receptor beta chains given below trace back to one sample, sequenced in a study of cytomegalovirus exposure and HLA in healthy donors. The PCR made use of 60 Vbeta and 13 Jbeta primers. Data came from immunoSEQ multiplex PCR; TCRdb stores just in-frame clones and leaves some out. Found here are 100,000 to 150,000 clones, around 74% of them singletons; the top ten hold roughly 7.3%. The sample comprised PBMCs. The receptors were gathered from a male donor in good health and CMV-seronegative.

This clone was seen a handful of times. This chain uses TRBV5-5 with TRBJ1-1; D call uncertain. The CDR3 runs to 14 residues. Looked up from germline, CDR1 is SGHKS and CDR2 is YYEKEE (reference sequence). V lost 0 bases and J 0 bases, leaving 6 bases between the germline ends. For the CDR3, the DNA is TGTGCCAGCAGCTTGGTAGTGGTGAACACTGAAGCTTTCTTT. This encodes CASSLVVVNTEAFF.

This clone was recorded a few times. V and J are TRBV9 and TRBJ2-3, with TRBD1 matching over 10 bases. The CDR3 is 18 amino acids. After removal of 0 bases from V and 2 bases from J, the junction contained 9 bases not matched to a gene. Germline-derived CDR1 and CDR2 are SGDLS and YYNGEE. The CDR3: CASSVALPGTGATDTQYF. CDR3 in DNA: TGTGCCAGCAGCGTAGCTTTGCCTGGGACAGGGGCCACAGATACGCAGTATTTT.

The rearrangement links TRBV7-3 to TRBJ2-5, with 9 bases aligning to TRBD1. CDR3 length: 15 residues. V lost 5 bases to trimming and J lost 4 bases; unmatched junction nucleotides: 8. The germline CDR1 and CDR2 sequences are SGHTA and FQGTGA. The CDR3 bases are TGTGCCAGCAGCCGGACAGGGGCCCGAAGAGAGACCCAGTACTTC. It specifies CASSRTGARRETQYF.

This chain links TRBV27 with TRBJ1-5; D is unresolved. Looked up from germline, CDR1 is MNHEY and CDR2 is SMNVEV (reference sequence). Trimming took off 4 bases at V and 1 base at J, with 11 bases between the two ends. The CDR3 has 15 amino acids. The chain's CDR3 is CASSSGWLSNQPQHF. The CDR3 region has the DNA TGTGCCAGCAGTTCCGGGTGGTTGAGCAATCAGCCCCAGCATTTT.

This clone was counted once. The chain is built from TRBV5-5 and TRBJ2-2; 11 positions agree with TRBD2. The V and J ends lost 2 bases and 0 bases, in that order; junction bases with no gene match: 6. Germline assignment: CDR1 SGHKS and CDR2 YYEKEE (reference sequence). The CDR3 totals 18 residues. In DNA, the CDR3 is TGTGCCAGCAGCTTTACGGGACTAGCGGCTACGAACACCGGGGAGCTGTTTTTT. Its translation: CASSFTGLAATNTGELFF.

The chain couples TRBV30 to TRBJ1-1; 7 bases align to TRBD1. The junction had 5 bases not matched to a gene; V was cut back by 0 bases and J by 4 bases. CDR3 length equals 14 residues. Germline assignment: CDR1 GTSNPN and CDR2 SVGIG (reference sequence). The CDR3 protein is CAWSVGGQSTEAFF. The CDR3 nucleotides read TGTGCCTGGAGTGTGGGGGGACAGAGCACTGAAGCTTTCTTT.

This clone was seen only a few times. The V call is TRBV30, the J call TRBJ2-7; D is undetermined. Trimming cost V 0 bases and J 0 bases, with 6 bases left between them. The CDR3 runs to 13 residues. Germline loops: CDR1 GTSNPN, CDR2 SVGIG (reference sequence). The DNA for the CDR3 is TGTGCCTGGAGTGTATCGAGCTCCTACGAGCAGTACTTC. Its protein is CAWSVSSSYEQYF.

This clone was counted once. V and J are TRBV6-5 and TRBJ2-1; 11 bases line up with TRBD2. Looked up from germline, CDR1 is MNHEY and CDR2 is SVGAGI. The CDR3 has 16 amino acids. V shed 2 bases, J shed 7 bases, and the junction held 7 bases outside the gene matches. The CDR3 protein is CASSYGRLAGSNEQFF. The DNA of the CDR3 is TGTGCCAGCAGTTACGGCCGACTAGCGGGATCTAATGAGCAGTTCTTC.

V is TRBV6-5 and J is TRBJ1-4; D is perhaps TRBD1 (5 bases). With 2 bases removed from V and 8 bases from J, the gap between germline ends came to 18 bases. The CDR3 has 16 residues. From germline, CDR1 is MNHEY and CDR2 SVGAGI. CDR3 bases: TGTGCCAGCAGTTACGAATCGGTGGGGCGTCGCGAAAAACTGTTTTTT. Encoded protein: CASSYESVGRREKLFF.

V gene TRBV7-2 combines with J gene TRBJ1-5; 7 bases are a match to TRBD1. The ends lost 5 bases at V and 13 bases at J; junction bases unmatched: 11. The CDR3 is 13 residues long. The germline CDR1 and CDR2 sequences are SGHTA and FQGNSA. The CDR3 spells CASSRTQDRPQHF. CDR3 DNA sequence: TGTGCCAGCAGCCGGACCCAGGACAGGCCGCAGCATTTT. Complete variable domain (other parts from reference TRBV7-2 and TRBJ1-5): GAGVSQSPSNKVTEKGKDVELRCDPISGHTALYWYRQSLGQGLEFLIYFQGNSAPDKSGLPSDRFSAERTGGSVSTLTIQRTQQEDSAVYLCASSRTQDRPQHFGDGTRLSIL.

For this clone: Relative to the germline gene, one junction end is altered; a read error may explain this. The chain combines TRBV7-9 with TRBJ1-1, with D maybe TRBD1 (6 bases). The CDR3 is 15 amino acids. Germline lookup yields CDR1 SEHNR and CDR2 FQNEAQ (reference sequence). In DNA form, the CDR3 reads TGTTCCAGCAGCTTAGGTCAGACAGGTAACACTGAAGCTTTCTTT. Translated: CSSSLGQTGNTEAFF.

This chain connects TRBV27 to TRBJ2-7, with TRBD1 matching 7 bases. The germline V gene encodes CDR1 MNHEY and CDR2 SMNVEV (reference sequence). The J segment lost 6 bases and the V segment lost 8 bases, leaving 16 bases of the junction unmatched. The CDR3 runs to 15 residues. CDR3 coding DNA: TGTGCCAGCCGATCGGGACAGCCCGGAGGATCCGAGCAGTACTTC. Translation gives CASRSGQPGGSEQYF.

The chain couples TRBV7-6 to TRBJ2-3; 7 positions agree with TRBD1. V lost 2 bases, J lost 2 bases, and 22 bases stayed unmatched. The CDR3 totals 21 residues. Per germline, CDR1 SGHVS and CDR2 FNYEAQ. For the CDR3, the DNA is TGTGCCAGCAGCTTACTCCCCCCTTCTGGATATAGACAGGGTTACACAGATACGCAGTATTTT. Encoded protein: CASSLLPPSGYRQGYTDTQYF. Drawing the rest from reference TRBV7-6 and TRBJ2-3, the complete variable domain is GAGVSQSPRYKVTKRGQDVALRCDPISGHVSLYWYRQALGQGPEFLTYFNYEAQQDKSGLPNDRFSAERPEGSISTLTIQRTEQRDSAMYRCASSLLPPSGYRQGYTDTQYFGPGTRLTVL.

The chain joins TRBV9 to TRBJ2-1, with 12 bases aligning to TRBD2. The CDR3 is made up of 16 amino acids. Germline values: CDR1 SGDLS, CDR2 YYNGEE. The V segment lost 4 bases and the J segment 7 bases; nucleotides outside the gene matches: 9. CDR3 protein: CASSYGLAGQGNEQFF. CDR3 coding DNA: TGTGCCAGCAGCTACGGACTAGCGGGGCAGGGTAATGAGCAGTTCTTC.

This clone was counted only a few times. J is TRBJ2-1 and V is TRBV14; 11 bases match TRBD2. The germline V gene has CDR1 SGHDN and CDR2 FVKESK. This CDR3 is built from 15 residues. V shed 5 bases, J shed 3 bases, and the junction held 3 bases outside the gene matches. CDR3 DNA sequence: TGTGCCAGCAGCTCAACTAGCGGGAGCTACAATGAGCAGTTCTTC. Encoded protein: CASSSTSGSYNEQFF.